The 28 T cell receptor beta chains reported below all come from one sample, sequenced in a study of cytomegalovirus exposure and HLA in healthy donors. PCR used 60 Vbeta primers and 13 Jbeta primers. Using immunoSEQ multiplex PCR, the repertoire was profiled, and TCRdb retains in-frame clones only, with some absent. This sample's table has approximately 72,000 clones. The sequenced sample consisted of PBMCs. The receptors were sampled from a woman aged 35 to 49 in good health and CMV-seropositive.

This chain joins TRBV5-6 and TRBJ2-3, with a tentative D call TRBD1 (5 bases). The germline V gene has CDR1 SGHDT and CDR2 YYEEEE. V shed 0 bases and J shed 1 base, with 6 bases lying between them. CDR3 length equals 14 residues. CDR3 in amino acids: CASSLGGRTDTQYF. The CDR3 nucleotides are TGTGCCAGCAGCTTGGGGGGCCGCACAGATACGCAGTATTTT.

The chain employs TRBV9 and TRBJ1-1; possible D gene TRBD1, 5 bases. CDR1 is SGDLS and CDR2 is YYNGEE in the germline V gene. The CDR3 covers 16 residues. Trimming left V 4 bases short and J 3 bases short, with 19 bases between. The CDR3 loop reads CASSMSTVRADTEAFF. For the CDR3, the DNA is TGTGCCAGCAGCATGTCGACGGTCAGGGCGGACACTGAAGCTTTCTTT.

This chain joins TRBV19 and TRBJ1-3; D remains unclear. Between the trimmed V and J ends, which lost 2 bases and 0 bases, there was a span of 14 bases. The V gene's germline CDR1 is LNHDA and CDR2 SQIVND (reference sequence). CDR3 size: 17 residues. CDR3 coding DNA: TGTGCCAGTAGTATAAAGGGAACAGACTACTCTGGAAACACCATATATTTT. This codes for CASSIKGTDYSGNTIYF.

The chain has TRBV7-9 and TRBJ2-5; a weak D match, TRBD2 (5 bases). Trimming left V 7 bases short and J 4 bases short, with 16 bases between. Per germline, CDR1 SEHNR and CDR2 FQNEAQ (reference sequence). CDR3 length: 14 amino acids. As DNA, the CDR3 is TGTGCCAGCAACCCGGGGTCCCGCGGAGAGACCCAGTACTTC. Amino acids: CASNPGSRGETQYF.

V and J are TRBV6-1 and TRBJ2-7; D might be TRBD1 (6 bases). This CDR3 region has 16 residues. V lost 3 bases to trimming and J lost 2 bases, with 17 bases between them. Germline V lookup: CDR1 MNHNS, CDR2 SASEGT. The DNA of the CDR3 is TGTGCCAGCAGTGATCCCTTTACCGGGGACACCTACGAGCAGTACTTC. Translated: CASSDPFTGDTYEQYF.

The rearrangement joins TRBV2 to TRBJ1-2, with D possibly TRBD1 on 6 matching bases. Looked up from germline, CDR1 is SNHLY and CDR2 is FYNNEI. V dropped 6 bases and J dropped 7 bases, with 12 bases sitting between them. The CDR3 has 12 residues. The CDR3, as DNA: TGTGCCAGCAGCGAACAGGGTCTTGGCTACACCTTC. This encodes CASSEQGLGYTF.

The rearrangement joins TRBV4-1 to TRBJ1-1, with a weak D call TRBD1 (6 bases). Germline V gene lookup returns CDR1 MGHRA and CDR2 YSYEKL. V gave up 0 bases and J gave up 6 bases, with 26 bases separating them. The CDR3 has 19 residues. The CDR3 loop is CASSQDPRGKFSNDPEAFF. The CDR3 DNA reads TGCGCCAGCAGCCAAGACCCGAGGGGGAAGTTTAGTAATGATCCTGAAGCTTTCTTT.

The CDR3 spells CATEDGSLNNEQFF. CDR3 sequence (DNA): TGTGCCACCGAGGATGGGTCGTTGAACAATGAGCAGTTCTTC. The chain joins TRBV5-4 to TRBJ2-1; D ambiguous. Germline loops: CDR1 SGHNT, CDR2 YYREEE (reference sequence). V lost 9 bases, J lost 5 bases, and 18 bases lay in between. The CDR3 consists of 14 residues.

The V and J genes are TRBV9 and TRBJ2-1; 10 bases fit TRBD2. V gave up 4 bases and J gave up 3 bases; unmatched junction bases: 7. The CDR3 loop spans 16 amino acids. CDR1 SGDLS and CDR2 YYNGEE come from the germline V gene. The CDR3 DNA reads as TGTGCCAGCAGCCCGAAGGGACTAGCGCTCTACAATGAGCAGTTCTTC. Protein sequence: CASSPKGLALYNEQFF.

The chain uses TRBV15 and TRBJ2-3; D call uncertain. The V gene lost 0 bases and the J gene lost 0 bases, with 10 bases spanning the gap. The CDR3 covers 16 residues. Germline assignment: CDR1 LNHNV and CDR2 YYDKDF (reference sequence). The CDR3 bases are TGTGCCACCAGCAGAGAGCTGAGCTCTAGCACAGATACGCAGTATTTT. Protein sequence: CATSRELSSSTDTQYF.

The chain uses TRBV6-5 and TRBJ1-3; D is ambiguous. The CDR3 sequence is 14 residues long. CDR1 is MNHEY, CDR2 SVGAGI, per germline. Trimming removed 8 bases at V and 0 bases at J, with 11 bases between. The CDR3 loop is CASRTTSSGNTIYF. CDR3 in DNA: TGTGCCAGCCGGACGACTAGCTCTGGAAACACCATATATTTT.

DNA for the CDR3: TGTGCCAGCAGCCCGGCGGGGACCTATGGCTACACCTTC. Amino acid sequence: CASSPAGTYGYTF. The chain has TRBV7-6 and TRBJ1-2; D might be TRBD1 (5 bases). Germline V gene lookup returns CDR1 SGHVS and CDR2 FNYEAQ. There are 13 residues in the CDR3. Trimming took off 5 bases at V and 4 bases at J, with 11 bases between the two ends.

The CDR3 DNA reads as TGTGCCAGCAGCTTAAACAGTCAAGAGACCCAGTACTTC. This translates into CASSLNSQETQYF. This chain joins TRBV7-3 and TRBJ2-5; D is unresolved. This CDR3 region has 13 residues. Trimming took off 1 base at V and 2 bases at J, with 5 bases between the two ends. Looked up from germline, CDR1 is SGHTA and CDR2 is FQGTGA.

The chain uses TRBV6-5 and TRBJ2-7; 8 bases agree with TRBD2. Trimming removed 6 bases from V and 0 bases from J; junction bases left unmatched: 4. This CDR3 has 14 amino acids. In germline, CDR1 is MNHEY, CDR2 SVGAGI. The CDR3 spells CASSQSGSSYEQYF. CDR3 coding DNA: TGTGCCAGCAGCCAAAGCGGGAGCTCCTACGAGCAGTACTTC.

This sequence joins TRBV6-5 and TRBJ2-7; possible D gene TRBD2, 5 bases. The V gene lost 1 base and the J gene lost 5 bases, with 12 bases spanning the gap. This CDR3 comprises 14 residues. Germline-derived CDR1 and CDR2 are MNHEY and SVGAGI. The CDR3 DNA sequence: TGTGCCAGCAGTTACTACCGCGGGCTAAACGAGCAGTACTTC. Its translation is CASSYYRGLNEQYF.

The chain is built from TRBV21-1 and TRBJ1-5; no check of the table's D call, TRBD1, against the DNA was made. TRBV21-1 is labeled a pseudogene. This CDR3 contains 14 residues. CDR3 DNA sequence: TGTGCCAGCAGCAAACAATACAGGGATCAGCCCCAGCATTTT. It yields the protein CASSKQYRDQPQHF.

The V call is TRBV5-1, the J call TRBJ2-3; unclear D gene. The CDR3 is 13 residues long. The germline V gene has CDR1 SGHRS and CDR2 YFSETQ. Trimming removed 5 bases at V and 2 bases at J, with 9 bases between. CDR3 sequence (DNA): TGCGCCAGCAGTTCCGTTTACACAGATACGCAGTATTTT. Its protein is CASSSVYTDTQYF.

The rearrangement uses TRBV5-1 and TRBJ1-1, with 7 bases fitting TRBD1. Germline CDR1 and CDR2: SGHRS and YFSETQ. The V gene end was trimmed by 4 bases and the J gene end by 0 bases; junction bases not matched to a gene: 9. The CDR3 extends over 16 amino acids. CDR3 DNA: TGCGCCAGCAGCGCGGCAAGGGGGCCCTTGAACACTGAAGCTTTCTTT. This gives the protein CASSAARGPLNTEAFF.

The chain recombines TRBV5-1 with TRBJ1-2; 11 nucleotides match TRBD1. The CDR3 has 14 residues. Germline CDR1 reads SGHRS; CDR2 reads YFSETQ. V shed 4 bases, J shed 7 bases, and the junction held 6 bases outside the gene matches. Here the CDR3 DNA reads TGCGCCAGCAGCGGGGGACAGGGGGTTGTTGGCTACACCTTC. Its translation is CASSGGQGVVGYTF.

V and J are TRBV19 and TRBJ1-2; D is possibly TRBD1 (5 bases). Looked up from germline, CDR1 is LNHDA and CDR2 is SQIVND (reference sequence). The CDR3 spans 17 residues. Trimming left V 5 bases short and J 6 bases short, with 25 bases between. In DNA form, the CDR3 reads TGTGCCAGTAGTTGGGATGTGGCAGGCGGATTAGGGGATGGCTACACCTTC. Protein product: CASSWDVAGGLGDGYTF.

The J gene is TRBJ2-5, the V gene TRBV7-3; TRBD1 matches at 9 bases. Germline loops: CDR1 SGHTA, CDR2 FQGTGA. The CDR3 has 17 residues. V lost 0 bases and J lost 5; bases outside the gene matches: 10. The CDR3 DNA follows: TGTGCCAGCAGCTTAACTTACCCGACAGGGGGAAGGGAGACCCAGTACTTC. Amino acids: CASSLTYPTGGRETQYF.

CDR3 coding DNA: TGTGCCAGCAGCCCCCCTTCAGGGTCAGGAGCTGAGTATTTT. Protein product: CASSPPSGSGAEYF. The chain combines TRBV6-6 with TRBJ2-3, with a weak D call TRBD1 (5 bases). The CDR3 has 14 amino acids. With 6 bases removed from V and 13 bases from J, the gap between germline ends came to 23 bases. CDR1 is MNHNY and CDR2 is SVGAGI in the germline V gene (reference sequence).

V gene TRBV19 combines with J gene TRBJ2-3, with 14 bases matching TRBD2. V lost 10 bases, J lost 4 bases, and 4 bases stayed unmatched. The V gene's germline CDR1 is LNHDA and CDR2 SQIVND (reference sequence). The length of the CDR3 is 14 residues. CDR3 sequence reads: CAIGTSGSSDTQYF. The CDR3, as DNA: TGTGCCATCGGGACTAGCGGGAGTTCAGATACGCAGTATTTT.

CDR3 bases: TGCGCCAGCAGCTCTCTAGGGACTAGCCACGAGCAGTACTTC. It specifies CASSSLGTSHEQYF. The gene calls are TRBV4-3 and TRBJ2-7, with 9 nucleotides matching TRBD2. The CDR3 totals 14 residues. Germline CDR1 and CDR2: LGHNA and YSLEER. The ends lost 5 bases at V and 5 bases at J; junction bases unmatched: 7.

This chain links TRBV19 with TRBJ2-5; 10 nucleotides line up with TRBD1. Near its end, the DNA agrees better with TRBJ2-7, so the J call may be wrong. The CDR3 extends over 14 amino acids. In germline, CDR1 is LNHDA, CDR2 SQIVND (reference sequence). The chain's CDR3 is CASSIRTGGYEQYF. The CDR3 DNA reads as TGTGCCAGTAGTATAAGGACAGGGGGCTACGAGCAGTACTTC.

The CDR3, as DNA: TGTGCCAGCAGCGTAGAAGGTCCGGGAGTTATCAACGAGCAGTACTTC. Translating gives CASSVEGPGVINEQYF. The chain recombines TRBV9 with TRBJ2-5; D is perhaps TRBD2 (6 bases). The DNA end is a closer match to TRBJ2-7, so the J assignment may be wrong. CDR1 is SGDLS, CDR2 YYNGEE, per germline. The CDR3 has 16 residues.

V and J are TRBV6-5 and TRBJ2-7; TRBD1 agrees at 7 bases. Germline V gives CDR1 MNHEY, CDR2 SVGAGI. After removal of 4 bases from V and 2 bases from J, the junction contained 5 bases not matched to a gene. The CDR3 consists of 14 residues. CDR3 nucleotides: TGTGCCAGCAGTTTGGGAGACAGGGCCTACGAGCAGTACTTC. Translating gives CASSLGDRAYEQYF.

The chain joins TRBV5-6 to TRBJ2-7; D is uncertain. Germline CDR1 reads SGHDT; CDR2 reads YYEEEE. The CDR3 loop spans 12 amino acids. V shed 4 bases and J shed 4 bases, with 9 bases lying between them. The CDR3: CASSASRYEQYF. The CDR3 DNA reads TGTGCCAGCAGCGCGTCGAGGTACGAGCAGTACTTC.